This T cell receptor (beta chain) was observed in a study of blood T cell repertoires in COVID-19. Here immunoSEQ multiplex PCR was the method, and the copy in TCRdb shows in-frame clones only, minus some. The sample yields a few hundred thousand clones, 80% to 95% seen once. With respect to this clone: A read error may account for a junction end that differs from germline.

The CDR3 loop spans 10 amino acids. Looked up from germline, CDR1 is DFQATT and CDR2 is SNEGSKA (reference sequence). The V gene is TRBV20-1, the J gene TRBJ1-2, with 8 bases fitting TRBD1. This clonotype was obtained from a woman aged 25 to 39 who had recovered from COVID-19. The specimen was PBMCs or T cells enriched from blood (not recorded which). The CDR3 sequence: CSASKDRVFF. Written as DNA, the CDR3 is TGCAGTGCTAGCAAGGACAGGGTTTTCTTC.